This T cell receptor beta chain was identified in a study of regulatory T cells in long-lasting Graves disease. Across the study: Antithyroid drugs had been taken by newly diagnosed Graves' patients for under 3 months. The study, taken as a whole, reports: Patients with persistent disease shared fewer than 3,500 public clonotypes, outpacing the approximately 950 shared by new patients.

Building the TCR beta libraries relied on iRepertoire HTBI primers, and CDR3 regions underwent Arm-PCR. TCRdb passed the multiplex PCR reads through MiXCR, listing each CDR3 protein once. In the table there are a few hundred thousand distinct CDR3 sequences, 20% of which are singletons. The CDR3 is made up of 16 amino acids. Looked up from germline, CDR1 is DFQATT and CDR2 is SNEGSKA (reference sequence). The V and J ends lost 0 bases and 0 bases respectively, with 9 bases between them. Comments on this clonotype: Its specificity is not known.

The time point denotes: newly diagnosed GD, antithyroid drugs for less than 3 months. Following extraction of RNA from PBMCs, that RNA was used to make the TCR library. The chain employs TRBV20-1 and TRBJ2-6; D may be TRBD2 (5 bases). The starting material was peripheral blood mononuclear cells (PBMCs), obtained at new diagnosis, from a patient treated with antithyroid drugs. This sequence originates from a female donor with Graves disease. This chain's CDR3 is CSARDGKISGANVLTF. The CDR3, as DNA: TGCAGTGCTAGAGACGGGAAGATCTCTGGGGCCAACGTCCTGACTTTC.